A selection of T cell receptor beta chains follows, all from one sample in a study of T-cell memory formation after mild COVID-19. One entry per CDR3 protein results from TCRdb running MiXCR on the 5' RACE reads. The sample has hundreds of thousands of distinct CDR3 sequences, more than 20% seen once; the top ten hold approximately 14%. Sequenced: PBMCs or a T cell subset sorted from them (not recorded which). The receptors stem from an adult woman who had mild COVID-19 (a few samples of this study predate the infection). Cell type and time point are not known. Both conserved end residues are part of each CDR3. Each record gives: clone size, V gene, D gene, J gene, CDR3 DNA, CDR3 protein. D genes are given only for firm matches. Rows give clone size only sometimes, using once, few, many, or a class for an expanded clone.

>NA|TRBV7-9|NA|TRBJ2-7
TGTGCCAGCAGCTTAAAAGGGCTAGCCCCCTACGAGCAGTACTTC
CASSLKGLAPYEQYF
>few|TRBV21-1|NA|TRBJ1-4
TGTGCCAGCAGCAAAAGGGGCTGGGAAAAACTGTTTTTT
CASSKRGWEKLFF
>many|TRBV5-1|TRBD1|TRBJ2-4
TGCGCCAGCAGCCTTAGAACGACTCCCGGGACAGGGCAGGAAAACATTCAGTACTTC
CASSLRTTPGTGQENIQYF
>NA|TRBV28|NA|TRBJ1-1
TGTGCCAGCAGTTACTTGGACACTGAAGCTTTCTTT
CASSYLDTEAFF
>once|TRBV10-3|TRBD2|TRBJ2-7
TGTGCCATCAGGACACCGGGACTAGCGGCCCCCTACGAGCAGTACTTC
CAIRTPGLAAPYEQYF
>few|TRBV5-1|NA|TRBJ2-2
TGCGCCAGCAGCTTTGGACAGATCACCGGGGAGCTGTTTTTT
CASSFGQITGELFF
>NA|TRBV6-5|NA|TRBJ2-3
TGTGCCAGCAGTTACTCGCACACAGATACGCAGTATTTT
CASSYSHTDTQYF
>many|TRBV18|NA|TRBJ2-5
TGTGCCAGCTCACCCCAGGGGCAAGAGACCCAGTACTTC
CASSPQGQETQYF
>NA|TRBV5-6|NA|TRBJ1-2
TGTGCCAGCAGCTTGCAGGCTCCCTATGGCTACACCTTC
CASSLQAPYGYTF
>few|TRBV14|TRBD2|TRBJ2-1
TGTGCCAGCGGTAGGGCGGGAGGCGATGAGCAGTTCTTC
CASGRAGGDEQFF
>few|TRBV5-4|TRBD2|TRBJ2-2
TGTGCCAGCAGCTTATTCGCGGGAGGAGTCGGGGAGCTGTTTTTT
CASSLFAGGVGELFF
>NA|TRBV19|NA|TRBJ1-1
TGTGCCAGTAGTAGCCTCCCCGGACACACTGAAGCTTTCTTT
CASSSLPGHTEAFF
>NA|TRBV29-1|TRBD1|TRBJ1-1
TGCAGCGTTGATCCTACCGGGACAGGGGGCTGGGGCACTGAAGCTTTCTTT
CSVDPTGTGGWGTEAFF
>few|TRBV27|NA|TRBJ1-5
TGTGCCAGCAGTTTCATGGGCAATCAGCCCCAGCATTTT
CASSFMGNQPQHF
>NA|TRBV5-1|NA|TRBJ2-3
TGCGCCAGCACCCAGGGCGGAGGGTCAGATACGCAGTATTTT
CASTQGGGSDTQYF
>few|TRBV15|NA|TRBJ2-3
TGTGCCACCAGATTGGGGGGCGTTAGGGATACGCAGTATTTT
CATRLGGVRDTQYF
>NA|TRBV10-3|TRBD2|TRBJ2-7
TGTGCCATCAGTGATAGCGGGAGCTTTATTTACGAGCAGTACTTC
CAISDSGSFIYEQYF
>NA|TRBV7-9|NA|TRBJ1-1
TGTGCCAGCACCCCCGATCGGGTGAACACTGAAGCTTTCTTT
CASTPDRVNTEAFF
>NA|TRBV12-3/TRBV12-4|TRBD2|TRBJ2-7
TGTGCCAGCAGGGGACTAGCGGCCTACGAGCAGTACTTC
CASRGLAAYEQYF
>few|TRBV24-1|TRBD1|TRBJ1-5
TGTGCCACCAGTGACAGGACAGGGGGCGAGCAGCCCCAGCATTTT
CATSDRTGGEQPQHF
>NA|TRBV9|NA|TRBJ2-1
TGTGCCAGCAGCGTAGTAGGGGGGACCTACAATGAGCAGTTCTTC
CASSVVGGTYNEQFF
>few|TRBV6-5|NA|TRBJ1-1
TGTGCCAGCGGGAATACAGGGACGGGGACTGAAGCTTTCTTT
CASGNTGTGTEAFF
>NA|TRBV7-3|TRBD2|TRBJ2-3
TGTGCCAGCAGCTATAGCGGGAGGGGGGGCACAGATACGCAGTATTTT
CASSYSGRGGTDTQYF
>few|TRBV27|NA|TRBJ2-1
TGTGCCAGCAGTCAACCCGCGGACCCTCGTAGCCAGCAGTTCTTC
CASSQPADPRSQQFF
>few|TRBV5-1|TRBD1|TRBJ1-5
TGCGCCAGCAGCTTGGGGGACAGAGAAAATAGCAATCAGCCCCAGCATTTT
CASSLGDRENSNQPQHF
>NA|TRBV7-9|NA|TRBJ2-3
TGTGCCAGCAGCCGTGACTTGGGTGATACGCAGTATTTT
CASSRDLGDTQYF
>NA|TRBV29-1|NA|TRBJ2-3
TGCAGCGCCCTCGTGACTAGTTATTTAGTTGATACGCAGTATTTT
CSALVTSYLVDTQYF
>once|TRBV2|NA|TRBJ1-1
TGTGCCAGCAGTGAAGCTTTAGGGTTCTCCTTT
CASSEALGFSF
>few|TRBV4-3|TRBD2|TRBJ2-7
TGCGCCAGCAGCCAAGTCGTAGCGGGAGCGGTCGAGCAGTACTTC
CASSQVVAGAVEQYF
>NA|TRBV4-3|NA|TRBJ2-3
TGCGCCAGCAGCCAAGATCCGGGATATCCCCCCACAGATACGCAGTATTTT
CASSQDPGYPPTDTQYF
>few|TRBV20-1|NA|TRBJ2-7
TGCAGTGCTAGAGATGAAGGCAGCGAGCAGTACTTC
CSARDEGSEQYF
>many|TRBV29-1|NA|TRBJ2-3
TGCAGCGCCATCCGGGCCCATGGGGCAGATACGCAGTATTTT
CSAIRAHGADTQYF
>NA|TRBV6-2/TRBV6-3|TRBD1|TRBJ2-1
TGTGCCAGCAGTTACGGGACAGGGGGCTACAATGAGCAGTTCTTC
CASSYGTGGYNEQFF
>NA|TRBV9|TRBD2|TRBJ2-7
TGTGCCAGCAGCCTGGGGACTAGCGGGAGAGAGCAGTACTTC
CASSLGTSGREQYF
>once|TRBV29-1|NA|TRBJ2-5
TGCAGCGCGGTCCTGACAGGGGAGGGGGAGACCCAGTACTTC
CSAVLTGEGETQYF
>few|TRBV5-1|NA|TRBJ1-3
TGCGCCAGCAGCGACGGTGGGGGCTACACCATATATTTT
CASSDGGGYTIYF
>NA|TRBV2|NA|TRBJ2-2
TGTGCCAGCCTCGGGCAGGGGGGCACCGGGGAGCTGTTTTTT
CASLGQGGTGELFF
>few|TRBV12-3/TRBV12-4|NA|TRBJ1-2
TGTGCCAGCACCTGGGGGCCAGTCTATGGCTACACCTTC
CASTWGPVYGYTF
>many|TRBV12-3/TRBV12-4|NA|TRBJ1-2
TGTGCCAGCAGCCGGTTTTCGACAGCCACCAACTATGGCTACACCTTC
CASSRFSTATNYGYTF
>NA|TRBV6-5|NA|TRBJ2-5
TGTGCCAGCCCCAGGTCTTGGGAGACCCAGTACTTC
CASPRSWETQYF
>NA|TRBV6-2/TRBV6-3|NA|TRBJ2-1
TGTGCCAGCAGTTACTCTAGCTTCGCCTCCACGGAGCAGTTCTTC
CASSYSSFASTEQFF